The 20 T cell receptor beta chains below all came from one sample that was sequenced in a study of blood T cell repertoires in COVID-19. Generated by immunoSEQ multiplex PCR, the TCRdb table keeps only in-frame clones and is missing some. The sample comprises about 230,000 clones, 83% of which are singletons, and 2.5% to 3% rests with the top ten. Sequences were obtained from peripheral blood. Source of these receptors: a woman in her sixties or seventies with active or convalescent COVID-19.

The CDR3 DNA reads as TGTGCCAGCAGCAAAGTCTACAGGGTTGGCATTCAGTACTTC. The encoded protein is CASSKVYRVGIQYF. The chain joins TRBV21-1 to TRBJ2-4; the D call TRBD1 from the table was never checked on the DNA. TRBV21-1 is noted as a pseudogene. This CDR3 contains 14 residues.

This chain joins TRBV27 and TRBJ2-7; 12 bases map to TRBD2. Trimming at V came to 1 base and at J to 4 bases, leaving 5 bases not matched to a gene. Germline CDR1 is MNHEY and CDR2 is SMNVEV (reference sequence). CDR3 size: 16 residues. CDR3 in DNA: TGTGCCAGCAGTTTATTAGGACTAGCGGGAAAATACGAGCAGTACTTC. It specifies CASSLLGLAGKYEQYF.

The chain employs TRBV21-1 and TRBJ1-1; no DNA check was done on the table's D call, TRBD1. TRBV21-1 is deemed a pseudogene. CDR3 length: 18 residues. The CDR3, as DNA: TGTGCCACCATGGGGGGGACAGGGGAATATGGCTTAGGCACTGAAGCTTTCTTT. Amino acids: CATMGGTGEYGLGTEAFF.

CDR3 residues: CASSPLQGVEDTQYF. In DNA form, the CDR3 reads TGTGCCAGCTCACCACTACAGGGGGTGGAAGATACGCAGTATTTT. This chain connects TRBV18 to TRBJ2-3; 8 nucleotides align to TRBD1. Germline lookup yields CDR1 KGHSH and CDR2 LQKENI. This CDR3 has 15 residues. The J segment lost 5 bases and the V segment lost 1 base, leaving 5 bases of the junction unmatched.

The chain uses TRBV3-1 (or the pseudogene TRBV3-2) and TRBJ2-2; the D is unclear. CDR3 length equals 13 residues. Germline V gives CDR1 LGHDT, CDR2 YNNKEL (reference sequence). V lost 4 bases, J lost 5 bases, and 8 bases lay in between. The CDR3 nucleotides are TGTGCCAGCAGCCGAAGCGATACCGGGGAGCTGTTTTTT. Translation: CASSRSDTGELFF.

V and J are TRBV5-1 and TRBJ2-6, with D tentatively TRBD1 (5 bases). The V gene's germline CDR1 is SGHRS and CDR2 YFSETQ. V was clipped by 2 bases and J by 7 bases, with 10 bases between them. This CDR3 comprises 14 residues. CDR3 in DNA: TGCGCCAGCAGCTTAAGCCAGGGAGCCAACGTCCTGACTTTC. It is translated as CASSLSQGANVLTF.

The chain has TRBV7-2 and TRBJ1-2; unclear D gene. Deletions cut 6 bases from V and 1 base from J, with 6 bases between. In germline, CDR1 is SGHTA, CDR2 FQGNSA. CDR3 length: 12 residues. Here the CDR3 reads CASRPSNYGYTF. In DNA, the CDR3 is TGTGCCAGCAGGCCGAGTAACTATGGCTACACCTTC.

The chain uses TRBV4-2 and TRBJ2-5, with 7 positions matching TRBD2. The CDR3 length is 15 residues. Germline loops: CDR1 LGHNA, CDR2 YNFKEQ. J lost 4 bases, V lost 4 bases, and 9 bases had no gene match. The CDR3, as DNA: TGTGCCAGCAGCCCCTTGACTAGCCACGGAGAGACCCAGTACTTC. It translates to CASSPLTSHGETQYF.

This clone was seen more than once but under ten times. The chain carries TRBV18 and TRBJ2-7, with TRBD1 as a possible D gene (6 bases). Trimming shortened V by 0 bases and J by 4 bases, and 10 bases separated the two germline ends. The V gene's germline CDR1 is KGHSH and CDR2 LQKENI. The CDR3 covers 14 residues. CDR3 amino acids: CASSPPGHQYEQYF. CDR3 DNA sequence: TGTGCCAGCTCACCACCGGGACACCAATACGAGCAGTACTTC.

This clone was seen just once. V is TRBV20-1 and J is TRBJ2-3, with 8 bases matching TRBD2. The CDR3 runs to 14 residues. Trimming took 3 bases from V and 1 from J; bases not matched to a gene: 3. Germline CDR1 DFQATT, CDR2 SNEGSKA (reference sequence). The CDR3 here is CSASKAGGTDTQYF. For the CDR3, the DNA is TGCAGTGCTAGTAAAGCGGGAGGCACAGATACGCAGTATTTT.

Here the CDR3 reads CASTPTGAGTEAFF. The CDR3 nucleotides are TGTGCCAGCACCCCGACAGGCGCTGGGACTGAAGCTTTCTTT. V gene TRBV6-5 combines with J gene TRBJ1-1; a possible D gene is TRBD1 (6 bases). The CDR3 extends over 14 amino acids. CDR1 and CDR2 (germline): MNHEY, SVGAGI. V shed 7 bases and J shed 5 bases, with 17 bases lying between them.

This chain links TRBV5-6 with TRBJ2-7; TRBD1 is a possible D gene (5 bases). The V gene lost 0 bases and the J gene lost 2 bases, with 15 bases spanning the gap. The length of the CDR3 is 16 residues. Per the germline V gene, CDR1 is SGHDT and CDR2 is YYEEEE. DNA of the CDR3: TGTGCCAGCAGCTTGGAGGGGCGGCAGCTGACCTACGAGCAGTACTTC. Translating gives CASSLEGRQLTYEQYF.

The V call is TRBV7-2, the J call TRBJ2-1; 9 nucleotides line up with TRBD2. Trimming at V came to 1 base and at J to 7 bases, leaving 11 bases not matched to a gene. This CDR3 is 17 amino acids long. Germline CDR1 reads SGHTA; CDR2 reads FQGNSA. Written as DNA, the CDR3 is TGTGCCAGCAGCTTAGTCCCCCTTGCGGGGGGGCAAAATGAGCAGTTCTTC. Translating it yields CASSLVPLAGGQNEQFF. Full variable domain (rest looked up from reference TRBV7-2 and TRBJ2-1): GAGVSQSPSNKVTEKGKDVELRCDPISGHTALYWYRQSLGQGLEFLIYFQGNSAPDKSGLPSDRFSAERTGGSVSTLTIQRTQQEDSAVYLCASSLVPLAGGQNEQFFGPGTRLTVL.

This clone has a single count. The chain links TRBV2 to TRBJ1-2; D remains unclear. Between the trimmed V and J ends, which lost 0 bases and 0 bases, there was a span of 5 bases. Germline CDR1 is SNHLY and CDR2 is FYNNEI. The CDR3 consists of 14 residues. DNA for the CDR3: TGTGCCAGCAGTGAAGCGCTACCTAACTATGGCTACACCTTC. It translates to CASSEALPNYGYTF.

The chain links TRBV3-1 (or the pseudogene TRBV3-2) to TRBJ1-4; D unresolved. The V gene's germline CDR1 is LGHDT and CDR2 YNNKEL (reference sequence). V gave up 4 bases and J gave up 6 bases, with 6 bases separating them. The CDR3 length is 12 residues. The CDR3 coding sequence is TGTGCCAGCAGCCGATCGGATGAAAAACTGTTTTTT. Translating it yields CASSRSDEKLFF.

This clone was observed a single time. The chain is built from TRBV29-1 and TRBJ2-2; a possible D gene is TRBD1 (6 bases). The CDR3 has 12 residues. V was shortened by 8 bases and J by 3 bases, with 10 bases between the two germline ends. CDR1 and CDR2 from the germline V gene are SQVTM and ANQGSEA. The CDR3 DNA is TGCAGCTCGGGACACCACACCGGGGAGCTGTTTTTT. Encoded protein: CSSGHHTGELFF.

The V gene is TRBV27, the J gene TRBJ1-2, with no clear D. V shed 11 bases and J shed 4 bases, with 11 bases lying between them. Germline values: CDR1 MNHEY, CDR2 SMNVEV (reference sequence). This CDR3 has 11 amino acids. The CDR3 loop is CAAGEGYGYTF. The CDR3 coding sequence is TGTGCCGCAGGAGAGGGCTATGGCTACACCTTC.

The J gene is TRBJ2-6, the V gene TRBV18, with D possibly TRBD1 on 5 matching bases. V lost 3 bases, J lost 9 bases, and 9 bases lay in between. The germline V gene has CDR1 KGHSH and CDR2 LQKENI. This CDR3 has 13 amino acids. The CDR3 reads CASSPSRGNVLTF. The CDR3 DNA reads TGTGCCAGCTCACCCTCAAGGGGCAACGTCCTGACTTTC.

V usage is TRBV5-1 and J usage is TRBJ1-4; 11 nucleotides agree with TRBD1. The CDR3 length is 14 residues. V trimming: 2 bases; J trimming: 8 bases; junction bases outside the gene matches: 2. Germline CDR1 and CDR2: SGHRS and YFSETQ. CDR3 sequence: CASSFGQGAEKLFF. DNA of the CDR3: TGCGCCAGCAGCTTCGGACAGGGGGCAGAAAAACTGTTTTTT.

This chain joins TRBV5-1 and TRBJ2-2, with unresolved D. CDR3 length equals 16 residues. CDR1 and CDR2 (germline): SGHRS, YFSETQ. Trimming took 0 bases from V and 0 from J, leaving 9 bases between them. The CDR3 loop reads CASSLELLTNTGELFF. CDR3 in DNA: TGCGCCAGCAGCTTGGAGCTTTTGACGAACACCGGGGAGCTGTTTTTT.